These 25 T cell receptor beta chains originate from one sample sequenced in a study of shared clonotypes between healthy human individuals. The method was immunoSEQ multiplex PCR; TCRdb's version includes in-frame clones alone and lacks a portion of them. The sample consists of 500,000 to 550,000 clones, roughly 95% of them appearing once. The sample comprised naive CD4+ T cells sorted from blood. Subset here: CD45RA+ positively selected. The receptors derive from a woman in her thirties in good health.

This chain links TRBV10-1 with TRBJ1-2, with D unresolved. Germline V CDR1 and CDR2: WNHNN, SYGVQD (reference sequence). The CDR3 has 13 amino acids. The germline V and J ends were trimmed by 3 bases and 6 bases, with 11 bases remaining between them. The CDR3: CASSESAVHGYTF. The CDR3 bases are TGCGCCAGCAGTGAAAGTGCTGTCCATGGCTACACCTTC.

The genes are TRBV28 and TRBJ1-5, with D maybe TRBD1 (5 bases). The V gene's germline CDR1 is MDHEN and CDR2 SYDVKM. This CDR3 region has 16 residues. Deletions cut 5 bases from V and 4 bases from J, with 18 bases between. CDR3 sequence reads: CASSLAGGEENQPQHF. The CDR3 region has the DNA TGTGCCAGCAGTCTCGCCGGGGGGGAAGAAAATCAGCCCCAGCATTTT.

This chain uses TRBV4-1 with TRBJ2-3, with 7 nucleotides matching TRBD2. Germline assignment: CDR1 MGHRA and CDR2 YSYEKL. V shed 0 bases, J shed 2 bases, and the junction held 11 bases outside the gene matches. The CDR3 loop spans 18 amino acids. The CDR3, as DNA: TGCGCCAGCAGCCAAGACGGCGTGACGGGAGGACCCACAGATACGCAGTATTTT. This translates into CASSQDGVTGGPTDTQYF.

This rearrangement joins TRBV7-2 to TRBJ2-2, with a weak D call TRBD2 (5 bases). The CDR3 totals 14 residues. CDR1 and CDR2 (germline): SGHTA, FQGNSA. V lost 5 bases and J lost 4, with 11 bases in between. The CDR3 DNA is TGTGCCAGCAGCAGCACGGGATTCACCGGGGAGCTGTTTTTT. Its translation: CASSSTGFTGELFF.

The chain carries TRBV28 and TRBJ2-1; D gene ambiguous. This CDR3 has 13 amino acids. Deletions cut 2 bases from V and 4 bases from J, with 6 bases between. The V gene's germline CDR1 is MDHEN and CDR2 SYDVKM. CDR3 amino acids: CASSLALYNEQFF. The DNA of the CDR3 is TGTGCCAGCAGTTTAGCCCTATACAATGAGCAGTTCTTC. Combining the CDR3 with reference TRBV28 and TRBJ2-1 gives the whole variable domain DVKVTQSSRYLVKRTGEKVFLECVQDMDHENMFWYRQDPGLGLRLIYFSYDVKMKEKGDIPEGYSVSREKKERFSLILESASTNQTSMYLCASSLALYNEQFFGPGTRLTVL.

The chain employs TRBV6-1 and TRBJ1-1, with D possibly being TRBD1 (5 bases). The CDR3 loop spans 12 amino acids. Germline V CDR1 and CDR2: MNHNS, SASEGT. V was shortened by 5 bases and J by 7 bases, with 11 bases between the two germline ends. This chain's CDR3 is CASSRTRHEAFF. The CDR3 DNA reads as TGTGCCAGCAGTAGGACACGGCATGAAGCTTTCTTT.

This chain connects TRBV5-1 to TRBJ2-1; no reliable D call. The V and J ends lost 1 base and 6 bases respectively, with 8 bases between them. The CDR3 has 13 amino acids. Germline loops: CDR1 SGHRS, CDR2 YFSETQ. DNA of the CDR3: TGCGCCAGCAGCTTGAACCCGGCCAATGAGCAGTTCTTC. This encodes CASSLNPANEQFF.

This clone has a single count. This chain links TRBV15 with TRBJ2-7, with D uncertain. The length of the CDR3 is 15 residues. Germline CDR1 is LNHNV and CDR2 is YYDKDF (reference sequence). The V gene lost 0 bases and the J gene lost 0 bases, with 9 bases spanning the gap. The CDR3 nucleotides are TGTGCCACCAGCAGAGATGGCACGAGCTCCTACGAGCAGTACTTC. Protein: CATSRDGTSSYEQYF.

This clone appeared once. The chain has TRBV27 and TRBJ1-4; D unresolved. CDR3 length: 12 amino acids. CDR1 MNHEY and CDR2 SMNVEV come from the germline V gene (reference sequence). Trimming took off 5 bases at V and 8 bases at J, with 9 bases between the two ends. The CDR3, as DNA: TGTGCCAGCAGTGGGCTTGGGGAAAAACTGTTTTTT. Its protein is CASSGLGEKLFF.

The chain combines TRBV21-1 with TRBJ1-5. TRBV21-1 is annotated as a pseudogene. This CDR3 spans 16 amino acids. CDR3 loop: CASSRARGVRGEPQHF. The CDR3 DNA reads TGTGCCAGCAGCAGGGCGAGGGGCGTGAGAGGGGAGCCCCAGCATTTT.

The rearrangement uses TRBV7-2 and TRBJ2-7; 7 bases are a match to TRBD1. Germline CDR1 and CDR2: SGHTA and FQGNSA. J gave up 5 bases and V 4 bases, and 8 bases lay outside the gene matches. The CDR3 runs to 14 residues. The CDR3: CASSSNRGAHEQYF. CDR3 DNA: TGTGCCAGCAGCTCGAACAGGGGAGCCCACGAGCAGTACTTC.

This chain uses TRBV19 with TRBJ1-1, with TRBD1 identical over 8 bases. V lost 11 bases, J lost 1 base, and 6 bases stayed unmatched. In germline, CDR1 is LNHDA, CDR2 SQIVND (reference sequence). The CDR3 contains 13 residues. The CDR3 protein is CASTGQENTEAFF. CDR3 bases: TGTGCCTCCACGGGACAGGAGAACACTGAAGCTTTCTTT.

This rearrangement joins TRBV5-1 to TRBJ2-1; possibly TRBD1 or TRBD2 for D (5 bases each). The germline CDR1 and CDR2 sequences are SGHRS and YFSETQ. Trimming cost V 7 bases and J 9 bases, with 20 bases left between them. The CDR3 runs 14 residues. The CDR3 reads CASSPGTDYFEQFF. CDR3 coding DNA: TGCGCCAGCTCTCCAGGGACCGACTATTTTGAGCAGTTCTTC.

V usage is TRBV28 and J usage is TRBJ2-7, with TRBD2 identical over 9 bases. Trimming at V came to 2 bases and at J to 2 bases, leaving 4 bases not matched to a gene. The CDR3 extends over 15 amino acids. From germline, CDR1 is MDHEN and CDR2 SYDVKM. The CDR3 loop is CASSLPLAGTYEQYF. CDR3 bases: TGTGCCAGCAGTTTACCACTAGCGGGTACCTACGAGCAGTACTTC. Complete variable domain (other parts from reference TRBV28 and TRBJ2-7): DVKVTQSSRYLVKRTGEKVFLECVQDMDHENMFWYRQDPGLGLRLIYFSYDVKMKEKGDIPEGYSVSREKKERFSLILESASTNQTSMYLCASSLPLAGTYEQYFGPGTRLTVT.

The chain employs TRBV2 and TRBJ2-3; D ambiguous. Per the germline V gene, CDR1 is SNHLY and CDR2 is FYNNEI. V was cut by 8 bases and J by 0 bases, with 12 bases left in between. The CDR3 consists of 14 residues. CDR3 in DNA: TGTGCCAGCGCTTACCAGACAAGCACAGATACGCAGTATTTT. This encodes CASAYQTSTDTQYF.

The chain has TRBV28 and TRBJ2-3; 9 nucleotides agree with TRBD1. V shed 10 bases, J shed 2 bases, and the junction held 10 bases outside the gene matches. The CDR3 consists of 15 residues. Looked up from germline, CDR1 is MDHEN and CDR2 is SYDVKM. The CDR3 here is CATAPTGGITDTQYF. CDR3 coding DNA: TGTGCCACCGCCCCCACAGGGGGCATCACAGATACGCAGTATTTT.

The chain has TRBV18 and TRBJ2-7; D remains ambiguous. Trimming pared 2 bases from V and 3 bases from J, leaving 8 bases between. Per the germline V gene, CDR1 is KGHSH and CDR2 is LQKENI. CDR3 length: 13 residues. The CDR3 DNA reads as TGTGCCAGCTCACCAGCGGCGATCTACGAGCAGTACTTC. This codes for CASSPAAIYEQYF.

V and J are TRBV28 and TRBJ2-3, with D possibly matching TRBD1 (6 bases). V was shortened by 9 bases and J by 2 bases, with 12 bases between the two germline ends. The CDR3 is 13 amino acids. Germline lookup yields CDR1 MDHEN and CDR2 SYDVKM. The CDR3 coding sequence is TGTGCCAGTAATCAGGGGTTCACAGATACGCAGTATTTT. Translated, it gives CASNQGFTDTQYF.

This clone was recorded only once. The CDR3 DNA is TGTGCCATCAGTGACCCCGGACAGGGGGCAACTAATGAAAAACTGTTTTTT. Protein: CAISDPGQGATNEKLFF. The chain recombines TRBV10-3 with TRBJ1-4; 10 bases fit TRBD1. CDR1 and CDR2 from the germline V gene are ENHRY and SYGVKD. V trimming: 3 bases; J trimming: 0 bases; junction bases outside the gene matches: 4. The CDR3 contains 17 residues.

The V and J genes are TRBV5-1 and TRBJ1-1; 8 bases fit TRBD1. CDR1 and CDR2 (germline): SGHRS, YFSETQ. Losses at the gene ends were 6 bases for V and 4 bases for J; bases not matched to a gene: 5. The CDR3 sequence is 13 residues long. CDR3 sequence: CASNTQGATEAFF. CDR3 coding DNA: TGCGCCAGCAACACGCAGGGGGCCACTGAAGCTTTCTTT. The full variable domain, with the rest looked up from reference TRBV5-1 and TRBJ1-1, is KAGVTQTPRYLIKTRGQQVTLSCSPISGHRSVSWYQQTPGQGLQFLFEYFSETQRNKGNFPGRFSGRQFSNSRSEMNVSTLELGDSALYLCASNTQGATEAFFGQGTRLTVV.

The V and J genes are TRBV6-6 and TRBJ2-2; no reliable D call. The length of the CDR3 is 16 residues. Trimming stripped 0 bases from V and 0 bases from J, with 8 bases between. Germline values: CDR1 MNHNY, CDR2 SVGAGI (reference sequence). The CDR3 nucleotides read TGTGCCAGCAGTTACTCGACCACCGCGAACACCGGGGAGCTGTTTTTT. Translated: CASSYSTTANTGELFF.

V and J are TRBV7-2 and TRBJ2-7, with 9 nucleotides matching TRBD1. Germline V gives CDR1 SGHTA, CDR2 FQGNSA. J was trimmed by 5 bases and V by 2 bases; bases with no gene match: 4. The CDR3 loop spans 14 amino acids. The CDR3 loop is CASSLWWDRDEQYF. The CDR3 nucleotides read TGTGCCAGCAGCTTATGGTGGGACAGGGACGAGCAGTACTTC.

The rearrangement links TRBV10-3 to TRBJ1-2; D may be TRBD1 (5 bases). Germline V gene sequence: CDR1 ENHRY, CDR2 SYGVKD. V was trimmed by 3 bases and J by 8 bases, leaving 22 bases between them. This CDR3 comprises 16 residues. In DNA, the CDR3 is TGTGCCATCAGTGACCCCGAAAACAGGCCAAGCTTGGGCTACACCTTC. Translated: CAISDPENRPSLGYTF.

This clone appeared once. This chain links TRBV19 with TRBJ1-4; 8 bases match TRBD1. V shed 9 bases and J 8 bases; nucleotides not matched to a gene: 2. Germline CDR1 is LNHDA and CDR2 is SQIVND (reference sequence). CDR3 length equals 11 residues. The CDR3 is CASRGREKLFF. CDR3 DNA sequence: TGTGCCAGCAGGGGGCGGGAAAAACTGTTTTTT.

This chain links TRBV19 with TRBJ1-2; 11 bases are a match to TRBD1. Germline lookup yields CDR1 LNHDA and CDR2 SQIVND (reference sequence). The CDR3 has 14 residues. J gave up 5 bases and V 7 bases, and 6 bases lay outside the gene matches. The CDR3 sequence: CASIPGTGGYGYTF. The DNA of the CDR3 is TGTGCCAGTATCCCAGGGACAGGGGGGTATGGCTACACCTTC.